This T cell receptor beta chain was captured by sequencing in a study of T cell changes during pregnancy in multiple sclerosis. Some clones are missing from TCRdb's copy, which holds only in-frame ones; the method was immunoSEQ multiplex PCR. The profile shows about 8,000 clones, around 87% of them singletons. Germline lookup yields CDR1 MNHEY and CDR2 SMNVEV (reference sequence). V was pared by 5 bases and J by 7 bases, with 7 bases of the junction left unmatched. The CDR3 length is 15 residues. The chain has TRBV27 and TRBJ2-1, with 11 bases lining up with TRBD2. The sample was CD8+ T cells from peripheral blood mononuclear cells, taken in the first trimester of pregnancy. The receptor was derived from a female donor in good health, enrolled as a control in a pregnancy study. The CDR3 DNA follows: TGTGCCAGCAGTATCGAACTAGCGGGGGTTAATGAGCAGTTCTTC. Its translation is CASSIELAGVNEQFF.